This entry is about one TCR beta chain. Antigen unknown. Germline V CDR1 and CDR2: MNHEY, SMNVEV (reference sequence). The length of the CDR3 is 16 residues. Trimming cost V 4 bases and J 0 bases, with 12 bases left between them. This specimen belongs to a study of Ad26.COV2.S vaccination and SARS-CoV-2 variants. Assay: immunoSEQ multiplex PCR; the TCRdb copy retains only in-frame clones and omits some. The sample comprises 45,000 or so clones, roughly 84% of which are singletons, and roughly 45% rests with the top ten. Whole-study results and caveats: After vaccination, reports described spike-specific CD8+ and CD4+ T cell responses as showing substantial breadth.

The sample in question was peripheral blood, obtained after recovery from COVID-19. The sequence came from a human donor who had recovered from COVID-19. The chain couples TRBV27 to TRBJ1-4; tentative D call: TRBD1 (5 bases). Here the CDR3 reads CASSSRQKATNEKLFF. CDR3 coding DNA: TGTGCCAGCAGTTCACGACAGAAGGCAACTAATGAAAAACTGTTTTTT.